Relative to its sample, the clone carrying this T cell receptor beta chain is medium-sized (0.01 to 0.1%). Germline CDR1 SNHLY, CDR2 FYNNEI. The CDR3 length is 15 residues. V dropped 11 bases and J dropped 1 base, with 20 bases sitting between them. Only in-frame clones appear in the TCRdb table, and some are missing; sequencing was by immunoSEQ multiplex PCR. The table has some 45,000 clones, roughly four fifths seen once. This specimen comes from a study of OX40 agonist ivuxolimab in advanced cancers. Overall study context: Three partial responders included one hepatocellular carcinoma patient and two cutaneous melanoma patients.

This receptor was obtained from an adult with an advanced solid tumor such as melanoma, head and neck, liver or kidney cancer. The chain joins TRBV2 to TRBJ1-2; D is perhaps TRBD1 (5 bases). Sequenced here: CD4+ or CD8+ T cells sorted from blood, sampled in a trial of the OX40 agonist ivuxolimab. The DNA of the CDR3 is TGTGCCCTGTACCGGTATGGGGACGGTAACTATGGCTACACCTTC. Protein: CALYRYGDGNYGYTF.